These 26 T cell receptor beta chains came from one sample sequenced in a study of blood T cell repertoires in COVID-19. The method was immunoSEQ multiplex PCR; TCRdb's version includes in-frame clones alone and lacks a portion of them. The data hold a few hundred thousand clones, with roughly 90% observed a single time. The sequencing input was PBMCs or T cells enriched from blood (not recorded which). The receptors stem from a woman aged 55-69 years who had recovered from COVID-19.

The CDR3 reads CSVDNRGITEAFF. In DNA, the CDR3 is TGCAGCGTTGATAATCGGGGGATCACTGAAGCTTTCTTT. This chain joins TRBV29-1 and TRBJ1-1; D is perhaps TRBD1 (5 bases). V lost 3 bases, J lost 4 bases, and 12 bases lay in between. The CDR3 runs 13 residues. From germline, CDR1 is SQVTM and CDR2 ANQGSEA.

For this clone: The sample has other DNA sequences that encode this CDR3 too. The chain couples TRBV6-5 to TRBJ2-7, with D maybe TRBD1 (6 bases). This CDR3 is 13 amino acids long. V was cut by 3 bases and J by 1 base, with 7 bases left in between. The germline gives CDR1 MNHEY, CDR2 SVGAGI. CDR3 region: CASSYRGSYEQYF. In nucleotides, the CDR3 is TGTGCCAGCAGTTATAGGGGGTCCTACGAGCAGTACTTC.

V usage is TRBV28 and J usage is TRBJ1-5; D perhaps matches TRBD1 (6 bases). CDR1 is MDHEN and CDR2 is SYDVKM in the germline V gene. There are 14 residues in the CDR3. The V end lost 5 bases, the J end lost 7 bases, and 15 bases lay between the germline ends. CDR3 nucleotides: TGTGCCAGCAGTACACAGGGTATTCGGCAGCCCCAGCATTTT. Protein product: CASSTQGIRQPQHF.

V gene TRBV24-1 combines with J gene TRBJ1-4; perhaps TRBD1 as D (5 bases). V gave up 1 base and J gave up 8 bases, with 13 bases separating them. The CDR3 sequence is 15 residues long. CDR1 is KGHDR and CDR2 is SFDVKD in the germline V gene. CDR3 loop: CATSDLQAGREKLFF. The CDR3 bases are TGTGCCACCAGTGATTTACAGGCAGGGAGGGAAAAACTGTTTTTT.

Turning to this clone: Other DNA sequences of this sample code for an identical CDR3. This sequence joins TRBV7-3 and TRBJ1-5; D is possibly TRBD1 (5 bases). CDR1 and CDR2 (germline): SGHTA, FQGTGA. V was trimmed by 1 base and J by 5 bases, leaving 6 bases between them. The CDR3 spans 13 residues. The CDR3 bases are TGTGCCAGCAGCTTAAGGGGGGATCAGCCCCAGCATTTT. Its protein is CASSLRGDQPQHF.

The rearrangement uses TRBV12-3 or TRBV12-4 and TRBJ1-1; possible D gene TRBD1, 5 bases. Deletions cut 4 bases from V and 4 bases from J, with 7 bases between. This CDR3 has 12 residues. CDR3 residues: CASSYGGTEAFF. The CDR3 nucleotides read TGTGCCAGCAGTTACGGGGGCACTGAAGCTTTCTTT.

The V and J genes are TRBV9 and TRBJ1-2; D unresolved. Between the trimmed V and J ends, which lost 0 bases and 4 bases, there was a span of 10 bases. Germline V gives CDR1 SGDLS, CDR2 YYNGEE. There are 14 residues in the CDR3. The CDR3 sequence is CASSVGRLSYGYTF. Here the CDR3 DNA reads TGTGCCAGCAGCGTAGGACGACTGAGCTATGGCTACACCTTC.

This clone was recorded only once. The chain joins TRBV3-1 (or the pseudogene TRBV3-2) to TRBJ2-7, with 9 bases fitting TRBD2. Germline assignment: CDR1 LGHDT and CDR2 YNNKEL (reference sequence). V gave up 7 bases and J gave up 2 bases; unmatched junction bases: 6. The CDR3 is 14 amino acids. CDR3 residues: CASKWSGGTYEQYF. CDR3 in DNA: TGTGCCAGCAAATGGAGCGGGGGGACCTACGAGCAGTACTTC.

The rearrangement uses TRBV24-1 and TRBJ1-2; 7 positions agree with TRBD1. The V and J ends lost 2 bases and 7 bases, in that order; junction bases with no gene match: 6. The CDR3 totals 14 residues. Germline CDR1 KGHDR, CDR2 SFDVKD. CDR3 coding DNA: TGTGCCACCAGTGATTACCGGACAGGCAGTGGCTACACCTTC. The encoded protein is CATSDYRTGSGYTF.

The chain combines TRBV11-2 with TRBJ2-7, with 7 bases that match TRBD2. The CDR3 runs to 15 residues. CDR1 and CDR2 from the germline V gene are SGHAT and FQNNGV. Unmatched junction bases numbered 5, after V lost 1 base and J lost 2 bases. CDR3 coding DNA: TGTGCCAGCAGCTTAGCGTCTAGCGGAACCTACGAGCAGTACTTC. Amino acid sequence: CASSLASSGTYEQYF.

V is TRBV28 and J is TRBJ2-4; possible D gene TRBD2, 5 bases. Trimming stripped 3 bases from V and 0 bases from J, with 6 bases between. Germline CDR1 is MDHEN and CDR2 is SYDVKM. CDR3 size: 14 residues. CDR3 DNA sequence: TGTGCCAGCAGTTTGGAGGTAGCCAAAAACATTCAGTACTTC. This codes for CASSLEVAKNIQYF.

This clone was detected only once. The rearrangement joins TRBV7-9 to TRBJ1-1, with TRBD1 as a possible D gene (5 bases). The length of the CDR3 is 13 residues. The germline V and J ends were trimmed by 5 bases and 3 bases, with 10 bases remaining between them. Germline-derived CDR1 and CDR2 are SEHNR and FQNEAQ (reference sequence). CDR3 residues: CASSPQGDTEAFF. The CDR3 coding sequence is TGTGCCAGCAGCCCCCAAGGGGACACTGAAGCTTTCTTT.

The V and J genes are TRBV5-1 and TRBJ2-5; tentatively, D is TRBD2 (6 bases). The V and J ends lost 3 bases and 4 bases respectively, with 13 bases between them. Germline V gene lookup returns CDR1 SGHRS and CDR2 YFSETQ. The CDR3 is 14 amino acids. As DNA, the CDR3 is TGCGCCAGCAGCTCCGGACTACCCGCAGAGACCCAGTACTTC. Amino acids: CASSSGLPAETQYF.

As regards this clone: One end of the junction does not line up with germline, which may come from a read error. The chain employs TRBV7-7 and TRBJ2-3, with a possible D match to TRBD1 (5 bases). Germline V gene sequence: CDR1 SSHAT, CDR2 FNYEAQ (reference sequence). CDR3 length: 15 amino acids. DNA of the CDR3: TGTGCTAGCAGCCCAGGACAAATGAGCACAGATACGCAGTATTTT. Its translation is CASSPGQMSTDTQYF.

With respect to this clone: This specimen includes other DNA sequences encoding the same CDR3. This sequence joins TRBV5-1 and TRBJ2-5; possible D gene TRBD2, 5 bases. The V end was cut by 1 base, the J end by 5 bases, with 9 bases between. The CDR3 loop spans 13 amino acids. Germline V CDR1 and CDR2: SGHRS, YFSETQ. In DNA form, the CDR3 reads TGCGCCAGCAGCTTGAGGGAGCGCGAGACCCAGTACTTC. Its protein product is CASSLRERETQYF.

The chain employs TRBV30 and TRBJ1-5; D remains unclear. V shed 5 bases and J shed 2 bases, with 10 bases lying between them. The germline gives CDR1 GTSNPN, CDR2 SVGIG (reference sequence). The CDR3 length is 13 residues. CDR3 sequence reads: CAWGPGGNQPQHF. In DNA form, the CDR3 reads TGTGCCTGGGGGCCGGGAGGCAATCAGCCCCAGCATTTT.

The chain links TRBV7-3 to TRBJ2-1, with a possible D match to TRBD2 (6 bases). The V gene's germline CDR1 is SGHTA and CDR2 FQGTGA. V shed 1 base and J shed 10 bases, with 11 bases lying between them. This CDR3 has 13 residues. CDR3 nucleotide sequence: TGTGCCAGCAGCTTAAGGGACTTGAAGGAGCAGTTCTTC. This encodes CASSLRDLKEQFF.

V and J are TRBV5-4 and TRBJ2-3, with TRBD2 as a possible D gene (6 bases). V gave up 4 bases and J gave up 5 bases, with 11 bases separating them. From germline, CDR1 is SGHNT and CDR2 YYREEE (reference sequence). This CDR3 is built from 13 residues. This CDR3 reads CASSPRGRDTQYF. As DNA, the CDR3 is TGTGCCAGCAGCCCCCGGGGGAGAGATACGCAGTATTTT.

The sample holds one count of this clone. V and J are TRBV2 and TRBJ2-4; 7 positions match TRBD1. CDR1 and CDR2 (germline): SNHLY, FYNNEI. With V trimmed by 6 bases and J by 7 bases, 3 bases remained unmatched. This CDR3 has 12 residues. The CDR3 is CASREQGNIQYF. In DNA form, the CDR3 reads TGTGCCAGCAGGGAACAGGGGAACATTCAGTACTTC. Filled out from reference TRBV2 and TRBJ2-4, the complete variable domain reads EPEVTQTPSHQVTQMGQEVILRCVPISNHLYFYWYRQILGQKVEFLVSFYNNEISEKSEIFDDQFSVERPDGSNFTLKIRSTKLEDSAMYFCASREQGNIQYFGAGTRLSVL.

V is TRBV28 and J is TRBJ1-1, with 9 bases identical to TRBD1. V shed 5 bases and J 5 bases; nucleotides not matched to a gene: 12. Per the germline V gene, CDR1 is MDHEN and CDR2 is SYDVKM. The CDR3 is 16 residues long. In DNA, the CDR3 is TGTGCCAGCAGTAGCGCCGGGACAGGGAAGAGAACTGAAGCTTTCTTT. Translated, it gives CASSSAGTGKRTEAFF.

The V and J genes are TRBV3-1 (or the pseudogene TRBV3-2) and TRBJ1-2, with TRBD1 as a possible D gene (5 bases). V was shortened by 0 bases and J by 8 bases, with 10 bases between the two germline ends. Germline CDR1 LGHDT, CDR2 YNNKEL (reference sequence). The CDR3 consists of 13 residues. The CDR3 loop reads CASSQEVGLGYTF. The CDR3, as DNA: TGTGCCAGCAGCCAAGAAGTGGGACTAGGCTACACCTTC.

The chain joins TRBV6-5 to TRBJ1-3; D not certain. The CDR3 totals 15 residues. The germline gives CDR1 MNHEY, CDR2 SVGAGI. V lost 8 bases and J 4 bases, leaving 18 bases between the germline ends. CDR3 DNA: TGTGCCAGCCACCTGGCGGGTCCGTACGGAAACACCATATATTTT. Encoded protein: CASHLAGPYGNTIYF.

This chain uses TRBV6-5 with TRBJ2-7; perhaps TRBD1 as D (6 bases). Germline CDR1 is MNHEY and CDR2 is SVGAGI. Trimming took off 5 bases at V and 1 base at J, with 15 bases between the two ends. The CDR3 totals 15 residues. In nucleotides, the CDR3 is TGTGCCAGCAGTCTATTAGACAGGCTGTCCTACGAGCAGTACTTC. Its translation is CASSLLDRLSYEQYF.

The genes are TRBV27 and TRBJ2-7; D not resolved. CDR3 length equals 13 residues. V was clipped by 0 bases and J by 6 bases, with 9 bases between them. The germline gives CDR1 MNHEY, CDR2 SMNVEV (reference sequence). CDR3 nucleotide sequence: TGTGCCAGCAGTTTATCCTTGTTCGGCGAGCAGTACTTC. Its translation is CASSLSLFGEQYF.

The V gene is TRBV29-1, the J gene TRBJ1-1, with unresolved D. Germline-derived CDR1 and CDR2 are SQVTM and ANQGSEA. There are 15 residues in the CDR3. Trimming shortened V by 5 bases and J by 1 base, and 17 bases separated the two germline ends. The CDR3 DNA sequence: TGCAGCGTTTCCTCCCCACCACCTAAGAACACTGAAGCTTTCTTT. This sequence encodes CSVSSPPPKNTEAFF.

This rearrangement joins TRBV24-1 to TRBJ2-3, with TRBD1 matching 7 bases. V lost 2 bases to trimming and J lost 4 bases; unmatched junction nucleotides: 11. From germline, CDR1 is KGHDR and CDR2 SFDVKD. CDR3 length: 17 amino acids. CDR3 bases: TGTGCCACCAGTGATTACGCCCGAGGGGGCGACTCAGATACGCAGTATTTT. Translation: CATSDYARGGDSDTQYF.